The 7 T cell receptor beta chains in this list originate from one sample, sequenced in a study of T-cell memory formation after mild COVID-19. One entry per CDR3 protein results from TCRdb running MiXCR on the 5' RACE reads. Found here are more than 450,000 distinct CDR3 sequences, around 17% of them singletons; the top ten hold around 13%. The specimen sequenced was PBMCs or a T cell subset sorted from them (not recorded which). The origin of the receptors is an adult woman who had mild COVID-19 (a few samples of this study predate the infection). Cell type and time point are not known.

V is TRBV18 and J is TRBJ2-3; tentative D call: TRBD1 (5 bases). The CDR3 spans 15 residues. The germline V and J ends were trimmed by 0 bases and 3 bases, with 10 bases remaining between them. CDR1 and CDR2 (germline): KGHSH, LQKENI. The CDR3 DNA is TGTGCCAGCTCACCACCGGGCAGGGTTACAGATACGCAGTATTTT. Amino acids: CASSPPGRVTDTQYF.

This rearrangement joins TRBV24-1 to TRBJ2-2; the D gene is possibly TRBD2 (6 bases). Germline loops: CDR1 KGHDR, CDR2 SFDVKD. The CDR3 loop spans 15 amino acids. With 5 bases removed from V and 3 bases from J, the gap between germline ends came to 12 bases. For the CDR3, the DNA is TGTGCCACCAGTGCGGCTAGCGATCACACCGGGGAGCTGTTTTTT. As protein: CATSAASDHTGELFF.

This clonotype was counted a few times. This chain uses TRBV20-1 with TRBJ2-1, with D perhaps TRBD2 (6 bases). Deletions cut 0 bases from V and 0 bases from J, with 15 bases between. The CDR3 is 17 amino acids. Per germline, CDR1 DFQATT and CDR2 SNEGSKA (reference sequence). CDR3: CSARDRLALSSYNEQFF. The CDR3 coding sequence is TGCAGTGCTAGAGATCGGCTAGCGTTAAGCTCCTACAATGAGCAGTTCTTC.

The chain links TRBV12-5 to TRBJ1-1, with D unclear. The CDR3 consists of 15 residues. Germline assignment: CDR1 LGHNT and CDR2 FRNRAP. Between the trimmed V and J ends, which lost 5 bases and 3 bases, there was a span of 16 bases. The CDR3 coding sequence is TGTGCTAGTGGTCCCACGGCCGGGAGTTACACTGAAGCTTTCTTT. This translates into CASGPTAGSYTEAFF.

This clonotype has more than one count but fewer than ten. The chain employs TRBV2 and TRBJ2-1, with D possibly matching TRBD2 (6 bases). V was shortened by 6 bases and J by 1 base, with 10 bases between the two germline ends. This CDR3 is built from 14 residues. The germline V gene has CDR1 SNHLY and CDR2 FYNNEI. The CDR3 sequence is CASRNGRSYNEQFF. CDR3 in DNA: TGTGCCAGCAGGAACGGGAGATCCTACAATGAGCAGTTCTTC.

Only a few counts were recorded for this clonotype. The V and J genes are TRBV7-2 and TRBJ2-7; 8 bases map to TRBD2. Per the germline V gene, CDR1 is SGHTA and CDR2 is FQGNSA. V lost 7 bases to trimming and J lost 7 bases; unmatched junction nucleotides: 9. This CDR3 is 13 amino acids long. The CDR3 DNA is TGTGCCAGCACGTCCGGGAGGGTAAGGGAGCAGTACTTC. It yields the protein CASTSGRVREQYF.

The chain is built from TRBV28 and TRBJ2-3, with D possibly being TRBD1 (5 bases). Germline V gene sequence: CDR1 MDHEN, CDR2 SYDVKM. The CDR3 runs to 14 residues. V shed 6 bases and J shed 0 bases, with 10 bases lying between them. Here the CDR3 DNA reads TGTGCCAGCAGGGGGCTCATCAGCACAGATACGCAGTATTTT. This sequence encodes CASRGLISTDTQYF.